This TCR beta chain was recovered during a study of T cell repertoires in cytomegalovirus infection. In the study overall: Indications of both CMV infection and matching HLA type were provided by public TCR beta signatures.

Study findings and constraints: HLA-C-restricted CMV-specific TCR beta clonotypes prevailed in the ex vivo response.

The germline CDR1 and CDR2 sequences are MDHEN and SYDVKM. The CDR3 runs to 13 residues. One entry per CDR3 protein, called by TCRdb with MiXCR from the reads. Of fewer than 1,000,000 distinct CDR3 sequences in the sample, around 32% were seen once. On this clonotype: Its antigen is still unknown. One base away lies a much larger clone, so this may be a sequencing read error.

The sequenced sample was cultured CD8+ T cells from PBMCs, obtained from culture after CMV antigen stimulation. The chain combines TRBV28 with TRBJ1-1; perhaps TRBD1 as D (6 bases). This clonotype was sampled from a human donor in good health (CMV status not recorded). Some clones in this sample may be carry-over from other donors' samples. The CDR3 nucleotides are TGTGCCAGCAATTTATCTGGACAGACTGAAGCTTTCTTT. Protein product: CASNLSGQTEAFF. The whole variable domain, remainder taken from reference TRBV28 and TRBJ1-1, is DVKVTQSSRYLVKRTGEKVFLECVQDMDHENMFWYRQDPGLGLRLIYFSYDVKMKEKGDIPEGYSVSREKKERFSLILESASTNQTSMYLCASNLSGQTEAFFGQGTRLTVV.